Each of the 20 T cell receptor beta chains below was sequenced from the same sample in a study of shared clonotypes between healthy human individuals. The repertoire was sequenced with immunoSEQ multiplex PCR; TCRdb's copy has only in-frame clones and lacks some. Here the sample spans roughly 2,300,000 clones, about 90% being singletons. The sequencing input was naive CD4+ T cells from PBMCs. The subset was: CD45RA+ positively selected. All receptors derive from a man younger than 30 in good health. Some clones in this sample may be carry-over from other donors' samples.

This chain connects TRBV7-9 to TRBJ2-1; D not certain. The germline CDR1 and CDR2 sequences are SEHNR and FQNEAQ (reference sequence). Trimming took off 6 bases at V and 6 bases at J, with 24 bases between the two ends. The CDR3 is made up of 17 amino acids. The CDR3 DNA reads as TGTGCCAGCAGACTCCCCAGAGTCGGTCAGCGTGCCAATGAGCAGTTCTTC. Its protein product is CASRLPRVGQRANEQFF.

The genes are TRBV9 and TRBJ2-3; possibly TRBD2 for D (6 bases). Germline loops: CDR1 SGDLS, CDR2 YYNGEE. The CDR3 loop spans 16 amino acids. Between the trimmed V and J ends, which lost 0 bases and 2 bases, there was a span of 13 bases. The CDR3 coding sequence is TGTGCCAGCAGCGTAGGGCAGGGAGGTACCACAGATACGCAGTATTTT. Translation: CASSVGQGGTTDTQYF. Complete variable domain (other parts from reference TRBV9 and TRBJ2-3): DSGVTQTPKHLITATGQRVTLRCSPRSGDLSVYWYQQSLDQGLQFLIQYYNGEERAKGNILERFSAQQFPDLHSELNLSSLELGDSALYFCASSVGQGGTTDTQYFGPGTRLTVL.

The chain links TRBV9 to TRBJ1-3; possibly TRBD1 for D (5 bases). Germline V gene sequence: CDR1 SGDLS, CDR2 YYNGEE. The CDR3 runs to 17 residues. V was clipped by 0 bases and J by 4 bases, with 17 bases between them. The DNA for the CDR3 is TGTGCCAGCAGCGTAGGTCTGGGGGATACACAGGGAAACACCATATATTTT. Protein sequence: CASSVGLGDTQGNTIYF. The variable domain in full, completed from reference TRBV9 and TRBJ1-3, reads DSGVTQTPKHLITATGQRVTLRCSPRSGDLSVYWYQQSLDQGLQFLIQYYNGEERAKGNILERFSAQQFPDLHSELNLSSLELGDSALYFCASSVGLGDTQGNTIYFGEGSWLTVV.

The rearrangement links TRBV19 to TRBJ1-5, with TRBD1 identical over 8 bases. Per germline, CDR1 LNHDA and CDR2 SQIVND (reference sequence). V trimming: 8 bases; J trimming: 3 bases; junction bases outside the gene matches: 15. CDR3 length: 17 residues. CDR3 amino acids: CASSPGQAPINNQPQHF. In DNA form, the CDR3 reads TGTGCCAGTTCTCCGGGACAGGCACCGATAAACAATCAGCCCCAGCATTTT.

This chain joins TRBV9 and TRBJ2-5; 8 nucleotides agree with TRBD1. Germline V gives CDR1 SGDLS, CDR2 YYNGEE. V lost 0 bases, J lost 5 bases, and 6 bases stayed unmatched. The CDR3 sequence is 15 residues long. CDR3 in amino acids: CASSVVGQGGETQYF. The CDR3 DNA follows: TGTGCCAGCAGCGTAGTCGGACAGGGTGGGGAGACCCAGTACTTC.

This chain joins TRBV28 and TRBJ1-2; no firm D call. V shed 6 bases and J shed 4 bases, with 9 bases lying between them. The CDR3 contains 12 residues. The germline CDR1 and CDR2 sequences are MDHEN and SYDVKM. CDR3 nucleotide sequence: TGTGCCAGCAGGACTAATGCCTATGGCTACACCTTC. Translation gives CASRTNAYGYTF.

The chain links TRBV5-1 to TRBJ1-3; 7 nucleotides match TRBD1. CDR3 length: 15 amino acids. Trimming at V came to 3 bases and at J to 3 bases, leaving 6 bases not matched to a gene. Germline V lookup: CDR1 SGHRS, CDR2 YFSETQ. CDR3 loop: CASSSGTASGNTIYF. The CDR3 DNA follows: TGCGCCAGCAGCTCCGGGACAGCCAGTGGAAACACCATATATTTT.

The chain combines TRBV7-2 with TRBJ2-3; D is ambiguous. The CDR3 spans 16 residues. Trimming removed 1 base from V and 1 base from J, with 12 bases in between. Germline CDR1 is SGHTA and CDR2 is FQGNSA. The CDR3 is CASSLVRGLGTDTQYF. CDR3 coding DNA: TGTGCCAGCAGCTTAGTCCGCGGCTTGGGCACAGATACGCAGTATTTT.

The CDR3 nucleotides are TGTGCCAGCAGCGAGCTTACAGGGGGCGCATCAGAGACCCAGTACTTC. Its protein is CASSELTGGASETQYF. This chain uses TRBV5-5 with TRBJ2-5; 9 bases are shared with TRBD1. The CDR3 runs to 16 residues. V shed 4 bases and J 4 bases; nucleotides not matched to a gene: 11. Germline CDR1 is SGHKS and CDR2 is YYEKEE (reference sequence).

As concerns this clone: Additional DNA sequences in this sample encode the identical CDR3. V and J are TRBV5-1 and TRBJ2-5; the D gene is possibly TRBD2 (6 bases). The CDR3 is made up of 14 amino acids. Trimming cost V 3 bases and J 1 base, with 10 bases left between them. The germline V gene encodes CDR1 SGHRS and CDR2 YFSETQ. The CDR3 here is CASSSGLVQETQYF. The DNA of the CDR3 is TGCGCCAGCAGCTCGGGACTGGTCCAAGAGACCCAGTACTTC.

The chain uses TRBV11-1 and TRBJ1-1; D gene ambiguous. The germline gives CDR1 SGHAT, CDR2 FQDESV (reference sequence). The CDR3 totals 14 residues. V gave up 2 bases and J gave up 4 bases, with 11 bases separating them. CDR3 coding DNA: TGTGCCAGCAGCTTATCTGCGGGAGGCACTGAAGCTTTCTTT. Translation: CASSLSAGGTEAFF. Together with reference TRBV11-1 and TRBJ1-1, the CDR3 gives the full variable domain: EAEVAQSPRYKITEKSQAVAFWCDPISGHATLYWYRQILGQGPELLVQFQDESVVDDSQLPKDRFSAERLKGVDSTLKIQPAELGDSAMYLCASSLSAGGTEAFFGQGTRLTVV.

In regard to this clone: Other DNA sequences in the same sample also yield this CDR3. The rearrangement links TRBV30 to TRBJ1-1; 7 bases are shared with TRBD1. The CDR3 is 13 residues long. Germline lookup yields CDR1 GTSNPN and CDR2 SVGIG (reference sequence). V was pared by 4 bases and J by 0 bases, with 2 bases of the junction left unmatched. The CDR3 sequence is CAWTTGMNTEAFF. The CDR3 DNA reads as TGTGCCTGGACGACAGGGATGAACACTGAAGCTTTCTTT.

This chain connects TRBV5-1 to TRBJ1-4, with TRBD1 as a possible D gene (6 bases). Germline V gene data show CDR1 as SGHRS and CDR2 as YFSETQ. V lost 1 base to trimming and J lost 3 bases, with 16 bases between them. CDR3 length equals 17 residues. CDR3 in amino acids: CASSLMGHTGANEKLFF. As DNA, the CDR3 is TGCGCCAGCAGCTTGATGGGACATACAGGTGCTAATGAAAAACTGTTTTTT.

CDR3 amino acids: CASSSGVSYNEQFF. DNA for the CDR3: TGTGCCAGCAGTTCGGGAGTCAGCTACAATGAGCAGTTCTTC. The V call is TRBV2, the J call TRBJ2-1; D perhaps matches TRBD2 (6 bases). Germline V gene data show CDR1 as SNHLY and CDR2 as FYNNEI. The CDR3 loop spans 14 amino acids. V was pared by 5 bases and J by 3 bases, with 11 bases between.

This clone was recorded only once. The chain couples TRBV19 to TRBJ1-5; TRBD1 is a possible D gene (5 bases). The CDR3 has 14 amino acids. Trimming left V 6 bases short and J 6 bases short, with 15 bases between. CDR1 is LNHDA and CDR2 is SQIVND in the germline V gene (reference sequence). The CDR3 spells CASRSSGAGQPQHF. CDR3 sequence (DNA): TGTGCCAGTAGGTCCTCCGGGGCAGGTCAGCCCCAGCATTTT.

This rearrangement joins TRBV11-2 to TRBJ2-7; 10 nucleotides match TRBD1. V was pared by 5 bases and J by 4 bases, with 5 bases of the junction left unmatched. Germline loops: CDR1 SGHAT, CDR2 FQNNGV. The CDR3 is 14 residues long. The CDR3 protein is CASSLTGQGYEQYF. CDR3 DNA sequence: TGTGCCAGCAGCCTTACGGGACAGGGGTACGAGCAGTACTTC.

This chain links TRBV6-1 with TRBJ2-1; 10 nucleotides align to TRBD1. Germline V gives CDR1 MNHNS, CDR2 SASEGT. This CDR3 contains 14 residues. J gave up 9 bases and V 5 bases, and 7 bases lay outside the gene matches. The CDR3 sequence: CASSLRQGAVEQFF. DNA of the CDR3: TGTGCCAGCAGTCTAAGACAGGGGGCTGTTGAGCAGTTCTTC.

A remark on this clone: The sample carries other DNA sequences with the same CDR3. V is TRBV7-2 and J is TRBJ2-3; D gene unclear. The CDR3 is made up of 11 amino acids. With 2 bases removed from V and 6 bases from J, the gap between germline ends came to 3 bases. CDR1 SGHTA and CDR2 FQGNSA come from the germline V gene. The CDR3 DNA reads TGTGCCAGCAGCTTATCGGATACGCAGTATTTT. As protein: CASSLSDTQYF.

The rearrangement joins TRBV7-2 to TRBJ2-6; D gene ambiguous. The CDR3 is 16 amino acids. Germline CDR1 reads SGHTA; CDR2 reads FQGNSA. V lost 5 bases and J 4 bases, leaving 15 bases between the germline ends. The CDR3 DNA is TGTGCCAGCAGCCACCCCCTGCGTGGCGGGGCCAACGTCCTGACTTTC. As protein: CASSHPLRGGANVLTF. Combining the CDR3 with reference TRBV7-2 and TRBJ2-6 gives the whole variable domain GAGVSQSPSNKVTEKGKDVELRCDPISGHTALYWYRQSLGQGLEFLIYFQGNSAPDKSGLPSDRFSAERTGGSVSTLTIQRTQQEDSAVYLCASSHPLRGGANVLTFGAGSRLTVL.

This clone was picked up a small number of times. Other DNA sequences in the same sample also yield this CDR3. The chain carries TRBV28 and TRBJ1-3; D may be TRBD1 (5 bases). Germline V lookup: CDR1 MDHEN, CDR2 SYDVKM. The CDR3 spans 15 residues. The V gene lost 3 bases and the J gene lost 0 bases, with 9 bases spanning the gap. The CDR3 here is CASSFGGYSGNTIYF. The CDR3 DNA reads as TGTGCCAGCAGTTTTGGGGGGTACTCTGGAAACACCATATATTTT.